Below, 23 T cell receptor beta chains from the same sample are listed, as sequenced in a study of neurological immune-mediated disorders. TCRdb independently ran MiXCR on the 5' RACE reads; one entry per CDR3 protein. The sample lists approximately 66,000 distinct CDR3 sequences; 3.4% were seen once. The sequenced sample consisted of PBMCs. These receptors originate from a man aged 40-49 years with multiple sclerosis.

This clonotype was counted at least ten times. The junction departs from germline at one end; a sequencing error may be responsible. This chain uses TRBV7-9 with TRBJ2-7, with 7 bases aligning to TRBD2. Germline V gene data show CDR1 as SEHNR and CDR2 as FQNEAQ (reference sequence). This CDR3 is built from 14 residues. CDR3 sequence: CASSLAARTYEQYF. The CDR3, as DNA: TGTGCCAGCAGCCTAGCGGCAAGGACCTACGAGCAGTACTTC.

This clonotype was counted at least ten times. This rearrangement joins TRBV18 to TRBJ1-1; D unclear. Germline V lookup: CDR1 KGHSH, CDR2 LQKENI. Trimming pared 4 bases from V and 0 bases from J, leaving 12 bases between. CDR3 length: 15 amino acids. The CDR3 nucleotides read TGTGCCAGCTCACGTGTTGATCCCCTGAACACTGAAGCTTTCTTT. Translated, it gives CASSRVDPLNTEAFF.

This clonotype has a count of ten or more. This chain uses TRBV13 with TRBJ2-5, with 9 bases matching TRBD1. Germline values: CDR1 PRHDT, CDR2 FYEKMQ (reference sequence). The CDR3 contains 15 residues. With 6 bases clipped from V and 5 bases from J, the junction kept 10 bases outside the gene matches. The chain's CDR3 is CASRSTGGAEETQYF. In DNA, the CDR3 is TGTGCCAGCAGATCTACAGGGGGCGCGGAGGAGACCCAGTACTTC.

This clonotype was observed many times. The V call is TRBV2, the J call TRBJ2-7, with 7 bases lining up with TRBD1. Germline trimming cut 5 bases from V and 2 bases from J; bases unmatched to any gene: 15. This CDR3 comprises 17 residues. The germline CDR1 and CDR2 sequences are SNHLY and FYNNEI. CDR3 nucleotide sequence: TGTGCCAGCAGTCAGGGACAGACACGGACTTATACCTACGAGCAGTACTTC. Translation gives CASSQGQTRTYTYEQYF.

There are many counts of this clonotype. J is TRBJ2-3 and V is TRBV5-1; perhaps TRBD1 as D (5 bases). Germline V CDR1 and CDR2: SGHRS, YFSETQ. Deletions cut 1 base from V and 5 bases from J, with 8 bases between. The CDR3 loop spans 13 amino acids. The CDR3 protein is CASSLTTGDTQYF. The CDR3 coding sequence is TGCGCCAGCAGCTTGACCACAGGAGATACGCAGTATTTT. Based on the CDR3 plus reference TRBV5-1 and TRBJ2-3, the full variable domain is KAGVTQTPRYLIKTRGQQVTLSCSPISGHRSVSWYQQTPGQGLQFLFEYFSETQRNKGNFPGRFSGRQFSNSRSEMNVSTLELGDSALYLCASSLTTGDTQYFGPGTRLTVL.

This clonotype was recorded at least ten times. J is TRBJ2-3 and V is TRBV12-3 or TRBV12-4; D remains unclear. This CDR3 spans 15 amino acids. The V end was cut by 6 bases, the J end by 1 base, with 14 bases between. The CDR3, as DNA: TGTGCCAGCAGCCACATAACTTACGGCACAGATACGCAGTATTTT. Its protein is CASSHITYGTDTQYF.

This clonotype was seen at least ten times. The rearrangement uses TRBV7-7 and TRBJ2-2, with TRBD1 matching over 8 bases. J lost 7 bases, V lost 5 bases, and 9 bases had no gene match. This CDR3 has 15 residues. Germline CDR1 is SSHAT and CDR2 is FNYEAQ (reference sequence). CDR3 protein: CASSPIGQGSGELFF. In DNA form, the CDR3 reads TGTGCCAGCAGCCCGATCGGACAGGGTAGCGGGGAGCTGTTTTTT. Drawing the rest from reference TRBV7-7 and TRBJ2-2, the complete variable domain is GAGVSQSPRYKVTKRGQDVTLRCDPISSHATLYWYQQALGQGPEFLTYFNYEAQPDKSGLPSDRFSAERPEGSISTLTIQRTEQRDSAMYRCASSPIGQGSGELFFGEGSRLTVL.

This clonotype has a count of ten or more. The rearrangement joins TRBV20-1 to TRBJ1-5; maybe TRBD1 (5 bases). Trimming shortened V by 1 base and J by 7 bases, and 11 bases separated the two germline ends. Germline V gene data show CDR1 as DFQATT and CDR2 as SNEGSKA (reference sequence). The CDR3 sequence is 13 residues long. CDR3 bases: TGCAGTGCTAGAGTGGGACCTGGGCAGCCCCAGCATTTT. This codes for CSARVGPGQPQHF.

Many counts were recorded for this clonotype. This CDR3 reads CASSFGTGDETQYF. In DNA form, the CDR3 reads TGCGCCAGCAGCTTCGGGACAGGGGACGAGACCCAGTACTTC. The chain couples TRBV5-1 to TRBJ2-5, with 10 bases matching TRBD1. The junction had 3 bases not matched to a gene; V was cut back by 2 bases and J by 5 bases. CDR1 is SGHRS, CDR2 YFSETQ, per germline. This CDR3 has 14 residues.

This clonotype is medium-sized within its sample. J is TRBJ2-7 and V is TRBV4-1; 7 bases map to TRBD1. Per the germline V gene, CDR1 is MGHRA and CDR2 is YSYEKL. The CDR3 is made up of 13 amino acids. V trimming: 4 bases; J trimming: 7 bases; junction bases outside the gene matches: 7. The CDR3 nucleotides read TGCGCCAGCAGCCGAGGGGGCATGGAAGAGCAGTACTTC. This encodes CASSRGGMEEQYF.

The count of this clonotype is one. A much larger clone sits a single nucleotide away, making a read error possible. The V gene is TRBV6-6, the J gene TRBJ2-7; TRBD2 agrees at 7 bases. From germline, CDR1 is MNHNY and CDR2 SVGAGI (reference sequence). The CDR3 has 12 amino acids. The CDR3: CDSSFSGGEQYF. DNA for the CDR3: TGTGACAGCAGTTTCTCGGGGGGCGAGCAGTACTTC.

This clonotype was seen a few times. V is TRBV11-1 and J is TRBJ2-2; D unresolved. The CDR3 totals 16 residues. V lost 5 bases and J lost 4, with 17 bases in between. The germline V gene encodes CDR1 SGHAT and CDR2 FQDESV (reference sequence). CDR3 protein: CASSPQSSFGTGELFF. The CDR3 DNA sequence: TGTGCCAGCAGCCCACAGAGTTCCTTCGGCACCGGGGAGCTGTTTTTT.

The count of this clonotype is one. It may be a read error: a sequence one base away is much more abundant. This rearrangement joins TRBV29-1 to TRBJ1-2; D uncertain. The V gene's germline CDR1 is SQVTM and CDR2 ANQGSEA. The CDR3 covers 12 residues. The CDR3 region has the DNA TGCAACGGCGGAAAGTCGAGCTATGGCTACACCTTC. Its protein is CNGGKSSYGYTF.

In its sample, this clonotype was seen many times. The chain combines TRBV7-9 with TRBJ1-3; D possibly corresponds to TRBD1 (6 bases). Germline assignment: CDR1 SEHNR and CDR2 FQNEAQ (reference sequence). The length of the CDR3 is 15 residues. V was shortened by 2 bases and J by 4 bases, with 12 bases between the two germline ends. The CDR3: CASSLFGGLGNTIYF. DNA for the CDR3: TGTGCCAGCAGCTTATTCGGGGGGCTCGGAAACACCATATATTTT.

Comment on this clonotype: It may be a read error: a sequence one base away is much more abundant. The genes are TRBV18 and TRBJ1-5; D not resolved. Between the trimmed V and J ends, which lost 3 bases and 6 bases, there was a span of 15 bases. The V gene's germline CDR1 is KGHSH and CDR2 LQKENI. CDR3 size: 15 residues. The CDR3 DNA follows: TGTGCCAGCTCACCTAAGAATAGTTTTGGTCAGCCCCAGCATTTT. Translated: CASSPKNSFGQPQHF. The whole variable domain, filled in from reference TRBV18 and TRBJ1-5, reads NAGVMQNPRHLVRRRGQEARLRCSPMKGHSHVYWYRQLPEEGLKFMVYLQKENIIDESGMPKERFSAEFPKEGPSILRIQQVVRGDSAAYFCASSPKNSFGQPQHFGDGTRLSIL.

In its sample, this clonotype was seen once. Here the CDR3 reads CASSKGGTTDTQYF. The CDR3, as DNA: TGTGCCAGCAGCAAAGGGGGGACCACAGATACGCAGTATTTT. The V call is TRBV11-3, the J call TRBJ2-3, with D tentatively TRBD1 or TRBD2 (6 bases each). With 5 bases removed from V and 2 bases from J, the gap between germline ends came to 11 bases. CDR1 is SGHNT and CDR2 is YENEEA in the germline V gene. The CDR3 is 14 residues long.

This chain joins TRBV7-7 and TRBJ2-5; 7 bases are shared with TRBD2. This CDR3 comprises 16 residues. Looked up from germline, CDR1 is SSHAT and CDR2 is FNYEAQ (reference sequence). The trim removed 3 bases at V and 5 bases at J, leaving 12 bases unmatched. The DNA of the CDR3 is TGTGCCAGCAGCTTGGAGGCGGGGGTCCCAGCGGAGACCCAGTACTTC. Translation gives CASSLEAGVPAETQYF. The entire variable domain, with the rest obtained from reference TRBV7-7 and TRBJ2-5, is as follows: GAGVSQSPRYKVTKRGQDVTLRCDPISSHATLYWYQQALGQGPEFLTYFNYEAQPDKSGLPSDRFSAERPEGSISTLTIQRTEQRDSAMYRCASSLEAGVPAETQYFGPGTRLLVL.

This clonotype was counted at least ten times. This chain uses TRBV5-1 with TRBJ2-3; D gene ambiguous. CDR1 is SGHRS and CDR2 is YFSETQ in the germline V gene. There are 15 residues in the CDR3. Trimming stripped 0 bases from V and 7 bases from J, with 15 bases between. In nucleotides, the CDR3 is TGCGCCAGCAGCTTGGGGACGGCTAATGATCATACGCAGTATTTT. Protein product: CASSLGTANDHTQYF. Full variable domain (missing parts from reference TRBV5-1 and TRBJ2-3): KAGVTQTPRYLIKTRGQQVTLSCSPISGHRSVSWYQQTPGQGLQFLFEYFSETQRNKGNFPGRFSGRQFSNSRSEMNVSTLELGDSALYLCASSLGTANDHTQYFGPGTRLTVL.

This clonotype was counted many times. The rearrangement joins TRBV15 to TRBJ2-1; TRBD2 is a possible D gene (5 bases). V shed 3 bases and J shed 12 bases, with 27 bases lying between them. Germline assignment: CDR1 LNHNV and CDR2 YYDKDF (reference sequence). This CDR3 contains 17 residues. CDR3 protein: CATSSNSITDEGNRQFF. The DNA for the CDR3 is TGTGCCACCAGCAGCAATAGTATTACGGATGAGGGTAATCGGCAGTTCTTC.

This clonotype was observed many times. This rearrangement joins TRBV5-1 to TRBJ2-1; 7 positions agree with TRBD2. The germline gives CDR1 SGHRS, CDR2 YFSETQ. The length of the CDR3 is 16 residues. V lost 4 bases and J lost 0; bases outside the gene matches: 7. DNA for the CDR3: TGCGCCAGCAGCCCTGGCGGGAGTAGCTCCTACAATGAGCAGTTCTTC. This codes for CASSPGGSSSYNEQFF.

This clonotype came up once. At one boundary the junction diverges from the germline segment, which might be a read error. J is TRBJ2-2 and V is TRBV5-1; 8 nucleotides line up with TRBD2. Germline assignment: CDR1 SGHRS and CDR2 YFSETQ. CDR3 length: 14 residues. CDR3 loop: CASSREGIDGEPFF. The CDR3, as DNA: TGCGCCAGCAGCCGGGAGGGAATCGACGGGGAGCCGTTTTTT.

This clonotype has a count of ten or more. J is TRBJ1-4 and V is TRBV11-2; a weak D match, TRBD1 (6 bases). The CDR3 is made up of 15 amino acids. Germline assignment: CDR1 SGHAT and CDR2 FQNNGV. Between the trimmed V and J ends, which lost 5 bases and 5 bases, there was a span of 15 bases. This CDR3 reads CASSPRTDSNEKLFF. CDR3 nucleotide sequence: TGTGCCAGCAGCCCCCGGACAGACAGCAATGAAAAACTGTTTTTT. Based on the CDR3 plus reference TRBV11-2 and TRBJ1-4, the full variable domain is EAGVAQSPRYKIIEKRQSVAFWCNPISGHATLYWYQQILGQGPKLLIQFQNNGVVDDSQLPKDRFSAERLKGVDSTLKIQPAKLEDSAVYLCASSPRTDSNEKLFFGSGTQLSVL.

This clonotype was counted many times. This chain uses TRBV9 with TRBJ1-4, with unresolved D. Germline CDR1 is SGDLS and CDR2 is YYNGEE. The CDR3 runs 16 residues. V was trimmed by 0 bases and J by 0 bases, leaving 9 bases between them. CDR3 residues: CASSVGRTATNEKLFF. The CDR3 nucleotides read TGTGCCAGCAGCGTAGGAAGGACTGCAACTAATGAAAAACTGTTTTTT.